These T cell receptor beta chains were read from a single sample in a study of T cells expressing NK-cell markers. TCRdb reprocessed the 5' RACE reads and keeps a single row for each CDR3 protein, giving no DNA. This repertoire includes tens of thousands of distinct CDR3 sequences. Sequencing was carried out using blood T cells: a sorted CD56 or NKG2C T cell subset, CD4+ or CD8+ T cells, or bulk PBMC T cells (not recorded which). The receptors here all came from a woman aged 18-70 years in good health. Each CDR3 is given with its conserved first and last residue.

J gene: TRBJ2-3; V gene: TRBV25-1; CDR3 protein: CASQLAGSTDTQYF
J gene: TRBJ2-2; V gene: TRBV4-1; CDR3 protein: CASSLVEGVLNTGELFF
J gene: TRBJ2-1; V gene: TRBV9; CDR3 protein: CASSVGNRGTNEQFF
J gene: TRBJ1-2; V gene: TRBV15; CDR3 protein: CATSRGYGYTF
J gene: TRBJ2-3; V gene: TRBV9; CDR3 protein: CASSVGTRGTDTQYF
J gene: TRBJ1-3; V gene: TRBV12-3/TRBV12-4; CDR3 protein: CASSSTGSSSGNTIYF
J gene: TRBJ2-7; V gene: TRBV28; CDR3 protein: CASSRTGPTYEQYF
J gene: TRBJ2-2; V gene: TRBV12-1; CDR3 protein: CASSFVLRLDTGELFF
J gene: TRBJ1-6; V gene: TRBV11-1; CDR3 protein: CASSFPGDLGLDNSPLHF
J gene: TRBJ2-7; V gene: TRBV7-2; CDR3 protein: CASRPDSYEQYF
J gene: TRBJ2-1; V gene: TRBV12-3/TRBV12-4; CDR3 protein: CASSTRGGGDEQFF
J gene: TRBJ2-7; V gene: TRBV6-5; CDR3 protein: CASSYGTSDDEQYF
J gene: TRBJ1-6; V gene: TRBV9; CDR3 protein: CASSVDGRHLQGYNSPLHF
J gene: TRBJ2-1; V gene: TRBV3-1; CDR3 protein: CASSPSPSPVRLAGQRSEQFF
J gene: TRBJ2-2; V gene: TRBV11-1; CDR3 protein: CAINRLEGWANTGELFF
J gene: TRBJ2-1; V gene: TRBV6-5; CDR3 protein: CAAGGYNEQFF
J gene: TRBJ2-5; V gene: TRBV20-1; CDR3 protein: CSASNRRETQYF
J gene: TRBJ2-1; V gene: TRBV6-4; CDR3 protein: CASSQTTSHEQFF
J gene: TRBJ2-5; V gene: TRBV12-3/TRBV12-4; CDR3 protein: CASSPGQETQYF
J gene: TRBJ2-2; V gene: TRBV29-1; CDR3 protein: CSVEWRNTGELFF
J gene: TRBJ1-1; V gene: TRBV10-3; CDR3 protein: CATGTGTEAFF
J gene: TRBJ2-1; V gene: TRBV5-1; CDR3 protein: CASSSTSGALNEQFF
J gene: TRBJ2-1; V gene: TRBV4-2; CDR3 protein: CASSDGLRAEQFF
J gene: TRBJ2-5; V gene: TRBV20-1; CDR3 protein: CSARPDSQETQYF
J gene: TRBJ2-2; V gene: TRBV30; CDR3 protein: CAWKGDRYTGELFF
J gene: TRBJ2-1; V gene: TRBV10-3; CDR3 protein: CAITRLDGARDEQFF
J gene: TRBJ2-1; V gene: TRBV4-1; CDR3 protein: CASSPPVAAISYNEQFF
J gene: TRBJ2-7; V gene: TRBV10-3; CDR3 protein: CAISEFSSGTYEQYF
J gene: TRBJ2-1; V gene: TRBV7-8; CDR3 protein: CASSPTAAANRYNEQFF
J gene: TRBJ2-3; V gene: TRBV15; CDR3 protein: CATSRGTGGATDTQYF
J gene: TRBJ2-1; V gene: TRBV2; CDR3 protein: CASKWTGSNEQFF
J gene: TRBJ2-7; V gene: TRBV13; CDR3 protein: CASSWGQGALEQYF
J gene: TRBJ2-1; V gene: TRBV5-1; CDR3 protein: CASSPPSWNEQFF
J gene: TRBJ2-7; V gene: TRBV7-8; CDR3 protein: CASSSSSGGIYEQYF
J gene: TRBJ1-1; V gene: TRBV4-1; CDR3 protein: CASSSPGTGGFTEAFF
J gene: TRBJ2-5; V gene: TRBV6-5; CDR3 protein: CASSYTSGSRETQYF
J gene: TRBJ2-2; V gene: TRBV7-9; CDR3 protein: CAGLKGTGELFF
J gene: TRBJ2-1; V gene: TRBV6-2/TRBV6-3; CDR3 protein: CASSYRRDSPGYNEQFF
J gene: TRBJ1-5; V gene: TRBV6-1; CDR3 protein: CASSEKRRGDQPQHF
J gene: TRBJ1-1; V gene: TRBV30; CDR3 protein: CAWSRDLNTEAFF
J gene: TRBJ1-1; V gene: TRBV25-1; CDR3 protein: CASSEGGMAEAFF
J gene: TRBJ1-5; V gene: TRBV10-3; CDR3 protein: CAISGTGDRGPLNQPQHF
J gene: TRBJ2-2; V gene: TRBV4-1; CDR3 protein: CASRLRGSTGELFF
J gene: TRBJ2-7; V gene: TRBV4-1; CDR3 protein: CASSQAKDGGYEQYF
J gene: TRBJ1-1; V gene: TRBV3-1; CDR3 protein: CASSPTTGWTEAFF
J gene: TRBJ2-7; V gene: TRBV4-1; CDR3 protein: CASSQDSGSYEQYF
J gene: TRBJ2-2; V gene: TRBV3-1; CDR3 protein: CASSQALHPTSGTGELFF